This T cell receptor (beta chain) was recorded in a study of T cell responses to AZD1222 COVID-19 vaccine. Study-wide points: At 160-218 and 743-854, vaccine-associated CD4 TCRs were dominant, and they spanned spike. Increases in Spike-specific TCR breadth and depth were seen after two AZD1222 doses.

The assay was immunoSEQ multiplex PCR, and TCRdb's table has in-frame clones only and misses some. The sample holds about 73,000 clones, around 82% seen once. This CDR3 is 14 amino acids long. The germline V gene encodes CDR1 MNHEY and CDR2 SMNVEV (reference sequence). The ends were cut back, 4 bases at V and 1 base at J, with 10 bases in the middle. Worth noting for this clone: As yet, its antigen is unknown.

The clonotype was recovered from an adult who received the AZD1222 COVID-19 vaccine. V is TRBV27 and J is TRBJ2-5; maybe TRBD1 (5 bases). This material consisted of peripheral blood, taken 28 days after the second AZD1222 dose. The CDR3 reads CASSSIDSQETQYF. CDR3 DNA: TGTGCCAGCAGTTCCATCGACAGCCAAGAGACCCAGTACTTC.